The clone carrying this T cell receptor (beta chain) was found a few times. Its antigen is not known. Attachment of unique molecular identifiers to individual cDNA molecules was performed. TCRdb reprocessed the 5' RACE reads with MiXCR, giving one entry per CDR3 protein. The data hold roughly 70,000 distinct CDR3 sequences, with more than 15% observed a single time. The data stem from a study of early T cells in non-severe SARS-CoV-2 infection. Study-level background: With bulk RNA from unsorted whole blood as input, sequencing yielded unpaired chains. The study, taken as a whole, reports: Using VDJdb, the matching emphasized anti-spike CD8 responses while missing private and CD4 specificities.

This TCR was sampled from an adult who was a healthcare worker with PCR-confirmed SARS-CoV-2 infection or an uninfected control (not recorded which). The sequenced sample was whole blood, obtained at baseline.

The CDR3 nucleotides are TGCAGCGTTGGCGTCACAGATACGCAGTATTTT. Protein sequence: CSVGVTDTQYF. The chain has TRBV29-1 and TRBJ2-3; D unresolved. The CDR3 spans 11 residues. Trimming pared 4 bases from V and 2 bases from J, leaving 4 bases between. The germline V gene encodes CDR1 SQVTM and CDR2 ANQGSEA.